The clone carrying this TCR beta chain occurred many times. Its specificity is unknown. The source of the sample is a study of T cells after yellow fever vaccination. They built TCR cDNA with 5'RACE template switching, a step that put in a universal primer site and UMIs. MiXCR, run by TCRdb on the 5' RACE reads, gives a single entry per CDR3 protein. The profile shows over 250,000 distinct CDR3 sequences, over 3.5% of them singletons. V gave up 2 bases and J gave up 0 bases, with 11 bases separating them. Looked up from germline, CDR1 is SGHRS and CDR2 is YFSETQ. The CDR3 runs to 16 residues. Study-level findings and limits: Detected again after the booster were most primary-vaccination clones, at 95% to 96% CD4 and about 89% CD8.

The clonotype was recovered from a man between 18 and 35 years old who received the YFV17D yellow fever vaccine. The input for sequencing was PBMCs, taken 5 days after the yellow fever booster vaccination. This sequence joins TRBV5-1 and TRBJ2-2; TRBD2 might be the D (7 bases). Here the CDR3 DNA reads TGCGCCAGCAGCTTCGGCGGGGGCCCGAACACCGGGGAGCTGTTTTTT. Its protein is CASSFGGGPNTGELFF.